These 26 T cell receptor beta chains were all obtained from the same sample, sequenced in a study of immune evolution from preneoplasia to lung adenocarcinoma. Repertoires were generated with immunoSEQ multiplex PCR, while TCRdb's copy carries only in-frame clones and drops some. This sample yields about 4,900 clones, of which 60% to 85% are seen a single time; approximately 11% belongs to the top ten. Specimen: FFPE minimally invasive lung adenocarcinoma tissue. These receptors were obtained from a person aged 55-80 years with lung adenocarcinoma.

V is TRBV29-1 and J is TRBJ2-7; weak D call: TRBD1 (6 bases). The germline V gene encodes CDR1 SQVTM and CDR2 ANQGSEA. Trimming pared 0 bases from V and 2 bases from J, leaving 14 bases between. The CDR3 sequence is 15 residues long. The CDR3 protein is CSVEERGRDTYEQYF. CDR3 nucleotide sequence: TGCAGCGTTGAAGAAAGGGGAAGGGACACCTACGAGCAGTACTTC.

The chain combines TRBV7-2 with TRBJ1-2; D is unclear. Deletions cut 3 bases from V and 4 bases from J, with 9 bases between. The CDR3 has 13 residues. From germline, CDR1 is SGHTA and CDR2 FQGNSA. Here the CDR3 reads CASSFGSGYGYTF. For the CDR3, the DNA is TGTGCCAGCAGCTTCGGCTCGGGCTATGGCTACACCTTC. The entire variable domain, with the rest obtained from reference TRBV7-2 and TRBJ1-2, is as follows: GAGVSQSPSNKVTEKGKDVELRCDPISGHTALYWYRQSLGQGLEFLIYFQGNSAPDKSGLPSDRFSAERTGGSVSTLTIQRTQQEDSAVYLCASSFGSGYGYTFGSGTRLTVV.

The rearrangement uses TRBV6-5 and TRBJ1-1, with a possible D match to TRBD1 (5 bases). The ends were cut back, 5 bases at V and 1 base at J, with 8 bases in the middle. CDR3 size: 13 residues. CDR1 is MNHEY and CDR2 is SVGAGI in the germline V gene. CDR3 nucleotide sequence: TGTGCCAGCAGTAAGACAGAGAACACTGAAGCTTTCTTT. It translates to CASSKTENTEAFF.

This clone was detected only a few times. The V and J genes are TRBV6-1 and TRBJ1-5; maybe TRBD1 (5 bases). Per the germline V gene, CDR1 is MNHNS and CDR2 is SASEGT. The CDR3 extends over 15 amino acids. V lost 3 bases and J 7 bases, leaving 16 bases between the germline ends. CDR3: CASSDWPGFRQPQHF. Here the CDR3 DNA reads TGTGCCAGCAGTGACTGGCCAGGGTTTAGGCAGCCCCAGCATTTT.

V usage is TRBV27 and J usage is TRBJ2-1; D not resolved. The CDR3 is 15 residues long. V lost 3 bases and J 5 bases, leaving 14 bases between the germline ends. The germline V gene encodes CDR1 MNHEY and CDR2 SMNVEV (reference sequence). CDR3 amino acids: CASSFLPTWNNEQFF. DNA for the CDR3: TGTGCCAGCAGTTTCCTACCCACTTGGAACAATGAGCAGTTCTTC.

V and J are TRBV4-1 and TRBJ2-7; D is ambiguous. This CDR3 comprises 16 residues. CDR1 MGHRA and CDR2 YSYEKL come from the germline V gene. The ends were cut back, 0 bases at V and 0 bases at J, with 12 bases in the middle. The CDR3 nucleotides are TGCGCCAGCAGCCAAGATATGACCAGCTACTCCTACGAGCAGTACTTC. This codes for CASSQDMTSYSYEQYF.

This sequence joins TRBV5-1 and TRBJ2-5; 7 nucleotides agree with TRBD1. The ends lost 4 bases at V and 4 bases at J; junction bases unmatched: 4. Germline CDR1 reads SGHRS; CDR2 reads YFSETQ. CDR3 size: 13 residues. The CDR3 sequence: CASSRTGLETQYF. The DNA of the CDR3 is TGCGCCAGCAGCAGGACAGGCTTAGAGACCCAGTACTTC.

The chain links TRBV9 to TRBJ2-6, with D perhaps matching TRBD1 or TRBD2 (6 bases each). The germline V gene has CDR1 SGDLS and CDR2 YYNGEE. Trimming stripped 4 bases from V and 1 base from J, with 15 bases between. This CDR3 region has 17 residues. For the CDR3, the DNA is TGTGCCAGCAGCTCGCTCGGGGGCGCATCTGGGGCCAACGTCCTGACTTTC. The encoded protein is CASSSLGGASGANVLTF. Full variable domain (remainder filled in from reference TRBV9 and TRBJ2-6): DSGVTQTPKHLITATGQRVTLRCSPRSGDLSVYWYQQSLDQGLQFLIQYYNGEERAKGNILERFSAQQFPDLHSELNLSSLELGDSALYFCASSSLGGASGANVLTFGAGSRLTVL.

The chain uses TRBV7-3 and TRBJ2-3; no clear D gene. In germline, CDR1 is SGHTA, CDR2 FQGTGA. The V end lost 3 bases, the J end lost 0 bases, and 10 bases lay between the germline ends. The CDR3 extends over 15 amino acids. CDR3 loop: CASSFGSTSTDTQYF. The CDR3, as DNA: TGTGCCAGCAGCTTCGGCTCAACTAGCACAGATACGCAGTATTTT.

This chain links TRBV2 with TRBJ2-2; D possibly uses TRBD1 or TRBD2 (5 bases each). The germline V gene encodes CDR1 SNHLY and CDR2 FYNNEI. V was shortened by 8 bases and J by 4 bases, with 14 bases between the two germline ends. The CDR3 loop spans 14 amino acids. DNA of the CDR3: TGTGCCAGCTCTGCCGGGACGTTCACCGGGGAGCTGTTTTTT. The encoded protein is CASSAGTFTGELFF.

This sequence joins TRBV6-8 and TRBJ2-3, with TRBD1 identical over 9 bases. The CDR3 loop spans 14 amino acids. Germline CDR1 and CDR2: MNHGY and SAAAGT. V dropped 8 bases and J dropped 0; count of bases not matched to a gene: 3. CDR3 DNA: TGTGCCAGCCTGACAGGGGGAAGCACAGATACGCAGTATTTT. Its translation: CASLTGGSTDTQYF.

The chain combines TRBV6-5 with TRBJ1-6; no firm D call. Germline loops: CDR1 MNHEY, CDR2 SVGAGI. CDR3 length equals 15 residues. V was pared by 3 bases and J by 8 bases, with 14 bases between. In DNA form, the CDR3 reads TGTGCCAGCAGTTATGCCCAAAGGTGGGATTCACCCCTCCACTTT. Translating gives CASSYAQRWDSPLHF.

The chain employs TRBV4-1 and TRBJ1-5; tentatively, D is TRBD1 (5 bases). The germline V gene encodes CDR1 MGHRA and CDR2 YSYEKL. CDR3 length: 19 amino acids. V shed 2 bases and J shed 0 bases, with 20 bases lying between them. For the CDR3, the DNA is TGCGCCAGCAGCCAAACCGGCGGGCAGGGATGGGATAGCAATCAGCCCCAGCATTTT. It encodes CASSQTGGQGWDSNQPQHF.

The chain joins TRBV4-2 to TRBJ2-3; 9 nucleotides line up with TRBD2. The CDR3 extends over 16 amino acids. The V segment lost 0 bases and the J segment 4 bases; nucleotides outside the gene matches: 5. Germline loops: CDR1 LGHNA, CDR2 YNFKEQ. DNA of the CDR3: TGTGCCAGCAGCCAAGATCGGGGCGGGGGGGCAGATACGCAGTATTTT. Its protein is CASSQDRGGGADTQYF.

The CDR3, as DNA: TGCGCCAGTCTGGGGGACGGTGAAGCTTTCTTT. Translated, it gives CASLGDGEAFF. The chain carries TRBV5-1 and TRBJ1-1; maybe TRBD1 (5 bases). The germline gives CDR1 SGHRS, CDR2 YFSETQ. V shed 8 bases and J shed 7 bases, with 12 bases lying between them. The CDR3 spans 11 residues.

With respect to this clone: Other DNA sequences in this specimen translate into the identical CDR3. The chain joins TRBV7-6 to TRBJ2-5, with TRBD1 matching 9 bases. The CDR3 is 13 residues long. Per germline, CDR1 SGHVS and CDR2 FNYEAQ. J lost 8 bases, V lost 5 bases, and 6 bases had no gene match. The CDR3 coding sequence is TGTGCCAGCAGCCCGGAGACAGGGGGAACCCAGTACTTC. It translates to CASSPETGGTQYF.

The V gene is TRBV4-2, the J gene TRBJ2-7, with no clear D. The CDR3 has 13 amino acids. The V end lost 0 bases, the J end lost 4 bases, and 7 bases lay between the germline ends. CDR1 is LGHNA and CDR2 is YNFKEQ in the germline V gene. CDR3 sequence reads: CASSQDLPYEQYF. The CDR3 bases are TGTGCCAGCAGCCAAGATCTCCCATACGAGCAGTACTTC.

This clone was detected a few times. The chain joins TRBV30 to TRBJ1-2, with 8 positions matching TRBD1. Trimming cost V 5 bases and J 1 base; bases outside gene matches: 3. Per germline, CDR1 GTSNPN and CDR2 SVGIG (reference sequence). The CDR3 sequence is 13 residues long. CDR3 coding DNA: TGTGCCTGGCAGGGACAGGATAACTATGGCTACACCTTC. Its translation is CAWQGQDNYGYTF.

This clone was counted a few times. The chain employs TRBV6-5 and TRBJ2-7, with D unresolved. V was clipped by 2 bases and J by 1 base, with 9 bases between them. The germline gives CDR1 MNHEY, CDR2 SVGAGI. This CDR3 spans 14 amino acids. The chain's CDR3 is CASSYGKSSYEQYF. The DNA for the CDR3 is TGTGCCAGCAGTTACGGCAAGTCATCCTACGAGCAGTACTTC.

The V gene is TRBV9, the J gene TRBJ1-1, with TRBD1 as a possible D gene (5 bases). The CDR3 covers 14 residues. The ends were cut back, 4 bases at V and 5 bases at J, with 15 bases in the middle. Per germline, CDR1 SGDLS and CDR2 YYNGEE. Here the CDR3 DNA reads TGTGCCAGCAGCCCAACCTCGGGGGAAACTGAAGCTTTCTTT. Protein product: CASSPTSGETEAFF.

J is TRBJ1-1 and V is TRBV6-5; D possibly corresponds to TRBD1 (6 bases). The CDR3 is 13 amino acids. Trimming took off 8 bases at V and 5 bases at J, with 15 bases between the two ends. CDR1 is MNHEY, CDR2 SVGAGI, per germline. The CDR3 is CASYQGQRTEAFF. CDR3 in DNA: TGTGCCAGCTATCAGGGGCAGAGGACTGAAGCTTTCTTT.

This clone was seen more than once but under ten times. The chain is built from TRBV9 and TRBJ1-2; no clear D gene. With 1 base removed from V and 3 bases from J, the gap between germline ends came to 4 bases. CDR1 and CDR2 (germline): SGDLS, YYNGEE. The CDR3 spans 12 residues. This CDR3 reads CASSVMHYGYTF. CDR3 nucleotides: TGTGCCAGCAGCGTAATGCACTATGGCTACACCTTC.

This chain connects TRBV7-8 to TRBJ1-1; TRBD1 might be the D (5 bases). This CDR3 region has 15 residues. The V end lost 3 bases, the J end lost 0 bases, and 11 bases lay between the germline ends. Germline V lookup: CDR1 SGHVS, CDR2 FQNEAQ. Written as DNA, the CDR3 is TGTGCCAGCAGCTTGGCAAGACAGTTGAACACTGAAGCTTTCTTT. Its protein is CASSLARQLNTEAFF.

CDR3: CASSSDSVEQFF. The DNA of the CDR3 is TGTGCCAGCAGCAGCGACAGTGTTGAGCAGTTCTTC. The chain recombines TRBV11-2 with TRBJ2-1; weak D call: TRBD1 (5 bases). Germline CDR1 reads SGHAT; CDR2 reads FQNNGV. Trimming shortened V by 5 bases and J by 9 bases, and 11 bases separated the two germline ends. The CDR3 runs 12 residues.

The rearrangement links TRBV7-2 to TRBJ1-1, with D uncertain. Germline V gives CDR1 SGHTA, CDR2 FQGNSA. The CDR3 runs to 13 residues. V dropped 2 bases and J dropped 3 bases, with 7 bases sitting between them. For the CDR3, the DNA is TGTGCCAGCAGCTTATGGGAGCACACTGAAGCTTTCTTT. This gives the protein CASSLWEHTEAFF.

This clone was seen once. V and J are TRBV27 and TRBJ2-1, with 11 bases lining up with TRBD2. Germline CDR1 is MNHEY and CDR2 is SMNVEV (reference sequence). Trimming removed 1 base from V and 4 bases from J; junction bases left unmatched: 9. The CDR3 contains 18 residues. CDR3 amino acids: CASSLLTTSGETYNEQFF. DNA for the CDR3: TGTGCCAGCAGTTTATTGACGACTAGCGGGGAAACTTACAATGAGCAGTTCTTC.